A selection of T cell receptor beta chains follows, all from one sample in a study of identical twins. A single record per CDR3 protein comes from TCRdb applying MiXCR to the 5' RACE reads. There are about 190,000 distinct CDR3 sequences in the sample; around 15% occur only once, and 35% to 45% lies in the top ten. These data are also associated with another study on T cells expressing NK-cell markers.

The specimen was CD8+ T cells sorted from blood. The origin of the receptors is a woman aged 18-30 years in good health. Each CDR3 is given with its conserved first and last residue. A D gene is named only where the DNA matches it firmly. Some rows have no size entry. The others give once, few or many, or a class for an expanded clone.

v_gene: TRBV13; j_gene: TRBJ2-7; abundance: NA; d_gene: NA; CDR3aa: CASSLAPRNSYEQYF; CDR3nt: TGTGCCAGCAGCTTGGCTCCCAGGAACTCCTACGAGCAGTACTTC
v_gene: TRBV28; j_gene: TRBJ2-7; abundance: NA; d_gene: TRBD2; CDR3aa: CASSRTSGSQEQYF; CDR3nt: TGTGCCAGCAGTCGGACTAGCGGGAGTCAAGAGCAGTACTTC
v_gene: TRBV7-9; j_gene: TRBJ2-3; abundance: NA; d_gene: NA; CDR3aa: CASSFGEGPTDTQYF; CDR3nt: TGTGCCAGCAGCTTCGGCGAGGGACCCACAGATACGCAGTATTTT
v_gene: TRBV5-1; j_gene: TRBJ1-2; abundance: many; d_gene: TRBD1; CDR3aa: CATGDRDNYGYTF; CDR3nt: TGCGCCACCGGGGACAGAGATAACTATGGCTACACCTTC
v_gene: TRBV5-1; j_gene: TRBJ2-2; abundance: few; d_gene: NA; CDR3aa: CASSLNWGTGELFF; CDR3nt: TGCGCCAGCAGCTTGAACTGGGGCACCGGGGAGCTGTTTTTT
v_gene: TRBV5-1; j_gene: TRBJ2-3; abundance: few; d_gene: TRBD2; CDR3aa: CASSFLAGEGTDTQYF; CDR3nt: TGCGCCAGCAGCTTTTTAGCGGGAGAAGGCACAGATACGCAGTATTTT
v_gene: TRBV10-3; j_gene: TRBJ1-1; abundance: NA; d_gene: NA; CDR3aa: CAISVGYEDTTEAFF; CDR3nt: TGTGCCATCAGTGTAGGATACGAGGATACCACTGAAGCTTTCTTT
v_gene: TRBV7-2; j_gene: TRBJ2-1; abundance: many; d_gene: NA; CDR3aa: CASSIRSGAYYNEQFF; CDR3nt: TGTGCCAGCAGCATAAGATCCGGGGCTTACTACAATGAGCAGTTCTTC
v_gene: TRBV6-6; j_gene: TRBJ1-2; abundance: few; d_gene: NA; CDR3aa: CASSYHRAFTF; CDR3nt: TGTGCCAGCAGTTACCACAGGGCCTTCACCTTC
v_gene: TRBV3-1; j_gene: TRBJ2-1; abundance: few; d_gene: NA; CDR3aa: CASSQVPLHEQFF; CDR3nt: TGTGCCAGCAGCCAAGTCCCATTGCATGAGCAGTTCTTC
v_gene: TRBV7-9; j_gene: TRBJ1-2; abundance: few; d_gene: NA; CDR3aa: CARRDGYGYTF; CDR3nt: TGTGCCAGGAGGGACGGCTATGGCTACACCTTC
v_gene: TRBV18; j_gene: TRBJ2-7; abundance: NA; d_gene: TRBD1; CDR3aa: CASSPGDRAYEQYF; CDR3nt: TGTGCCAGCTCACCGGGGGACAGAGCCTACGAGCAGTACTTC
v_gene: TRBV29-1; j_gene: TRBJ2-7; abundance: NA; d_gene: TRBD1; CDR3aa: CSVARDRGLSYEQYF; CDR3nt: TGCAGCGTGGCCAGGGACAGGGGGCTTTCCTACGAGCAGTACTTC
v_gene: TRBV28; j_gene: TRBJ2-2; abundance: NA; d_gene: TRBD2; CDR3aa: CASSLGEGRITGELFF; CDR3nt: TGTGCCAGCAGTTTGGGGGAGGGGAGGATCACCGGGGAGCTGTTTTTT
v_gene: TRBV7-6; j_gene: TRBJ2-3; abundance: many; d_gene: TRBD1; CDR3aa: CASSSGTGPGSQYF; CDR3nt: TGTGCCAGCAGCTCAGGGACAGGACCAGGTTCGCAGTATTTT
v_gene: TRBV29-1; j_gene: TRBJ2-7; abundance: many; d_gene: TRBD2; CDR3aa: CSVVGLAGDYEQYF; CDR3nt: TGCAGCGTTGTTGGGCTAGCGGGAGACTACGAGCAGTACTTC
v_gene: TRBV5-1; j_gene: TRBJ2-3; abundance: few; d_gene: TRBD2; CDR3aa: CASSFRLAGIDTQYF; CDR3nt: TGCGCCAGCAGCTTCCGACTAGCGGGCATAGATACGCAGTATTTT
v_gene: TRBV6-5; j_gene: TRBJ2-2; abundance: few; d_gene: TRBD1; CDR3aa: CASSSRTGYTGELFF; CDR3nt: TGTGCCAGCAGTTCTCGGACAGGGTACACCGGGGAGCTGTTTTTT
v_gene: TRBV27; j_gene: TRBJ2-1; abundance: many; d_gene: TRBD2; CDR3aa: CASSFGASGIKFF; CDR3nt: TGTGCCAGCAGTTTCGGCGCTAGCGGGATTAAGTTCTTC
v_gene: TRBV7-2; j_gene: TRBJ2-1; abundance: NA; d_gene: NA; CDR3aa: CASSLSGTLSYNEQFF; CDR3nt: TGTGCCAGCAGCTTATCCGGGACGCTCAGCTACAATGAGCAGTTCTTC
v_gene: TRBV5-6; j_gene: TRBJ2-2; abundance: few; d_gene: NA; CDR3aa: CASRLQGNTGELFF; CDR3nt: TGTGCCAGCAGACTACAAGGAAACACCGGGGAGCTGTTTTTT
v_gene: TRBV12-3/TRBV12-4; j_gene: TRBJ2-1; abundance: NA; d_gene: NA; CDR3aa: CASSLPDNEQFF; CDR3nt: TGTGCCAGCAGTTTACCCGACAATGAGCAGTTCTTC
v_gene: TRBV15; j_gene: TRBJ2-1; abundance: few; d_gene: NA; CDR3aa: CATSRRQPYNEQFF; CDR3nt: TGTGCCACCAGCAGGAGACAGCCGTACAATGAGCAGTTCTTC
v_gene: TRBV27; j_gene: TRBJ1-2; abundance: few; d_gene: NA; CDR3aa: CASSYIARGNGYTF; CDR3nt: TGTGCCAGCAGTTACATCGCGAGGGGGAATGGCTACACCTTC
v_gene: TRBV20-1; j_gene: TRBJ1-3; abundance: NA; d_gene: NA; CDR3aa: CSATTGSGNTIYF; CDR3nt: TGCAGTGCTACCACGGGGTCGGGAAACACCATATATTTT
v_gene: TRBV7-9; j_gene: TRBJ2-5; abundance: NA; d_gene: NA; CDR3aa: CASDQWRGETQYF; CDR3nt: TGTGCCAGCGACCAATGGAGGGGAGAGACCCAGTACTTC